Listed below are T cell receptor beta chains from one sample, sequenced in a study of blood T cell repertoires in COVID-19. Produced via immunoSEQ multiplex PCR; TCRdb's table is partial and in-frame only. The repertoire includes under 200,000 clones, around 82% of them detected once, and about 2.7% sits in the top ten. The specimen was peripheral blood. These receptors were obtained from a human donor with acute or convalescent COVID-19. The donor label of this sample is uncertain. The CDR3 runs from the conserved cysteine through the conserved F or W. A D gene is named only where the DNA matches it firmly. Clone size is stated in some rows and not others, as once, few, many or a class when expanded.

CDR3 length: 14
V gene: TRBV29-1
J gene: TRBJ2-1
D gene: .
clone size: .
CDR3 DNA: TGCAGCGTTGATCAAGGGGGTTCCTACAATGAGCAGTTCTTC
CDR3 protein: CSVDQGGSYNEQFF

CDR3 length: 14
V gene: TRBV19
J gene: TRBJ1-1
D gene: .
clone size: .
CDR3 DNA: TGTGCCAGTAGTAGGCGGGAGGGTACCACTGAAGCTTTCTTT
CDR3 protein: CASSRREGTTEAFF

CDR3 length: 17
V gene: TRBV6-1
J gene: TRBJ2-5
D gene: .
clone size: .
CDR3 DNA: TGTGCCAGCAGTGAGACCGAATATTTCCGACTAGTTTGGACCCAGTACTTC
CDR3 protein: CASSETEYFRLVWTQYF

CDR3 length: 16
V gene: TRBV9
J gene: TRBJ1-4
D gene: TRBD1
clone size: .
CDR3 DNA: TGTGCCAGCAGCGTAGGTTGGGGACAGGGAGCGGAAAAACTGTTTTTT
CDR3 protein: CASSVGWGQGAEKLFF

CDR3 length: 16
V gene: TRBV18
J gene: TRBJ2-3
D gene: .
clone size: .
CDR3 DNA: TGTGCCAGCTCACTCACGGGTATCACTAGCACAGATACGCAGTATTTT
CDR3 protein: CASSLTGITSTDTQYF

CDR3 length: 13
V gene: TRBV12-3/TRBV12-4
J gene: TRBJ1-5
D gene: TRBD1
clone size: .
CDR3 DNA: TGTGCCAGCAGCACAGGGGAGAATCAGCCCCAGCATTTT
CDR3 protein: CASSTGENQPQHF

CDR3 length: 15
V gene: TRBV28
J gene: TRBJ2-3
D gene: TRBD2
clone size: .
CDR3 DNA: TGTGCCAGCAGTCCGGCTAGCGGGTTCACAGATACGCAGTATTTT
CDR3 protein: CASSPASGFTDTQYF

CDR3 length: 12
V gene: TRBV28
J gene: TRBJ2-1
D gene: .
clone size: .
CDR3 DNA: TGTGCCAGCAGTTTAGAACTAGCTAAGCAGTTCTTC
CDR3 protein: CASSLELAKQFF

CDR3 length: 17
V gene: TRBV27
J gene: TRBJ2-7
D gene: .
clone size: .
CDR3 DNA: TGTGCCAGCAGTTCCCTTGGGGGGACGGGGCCCCTCTACGAGCAGTACTTC
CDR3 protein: CASSSLGGTGPLYEQYF

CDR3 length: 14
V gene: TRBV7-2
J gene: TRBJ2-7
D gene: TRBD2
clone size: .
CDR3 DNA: TGTGCCAGCAGTTTTAGCGGGAGCTCCTACGAGCAGTACTTC
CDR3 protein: CASSFSGSSYEQYF

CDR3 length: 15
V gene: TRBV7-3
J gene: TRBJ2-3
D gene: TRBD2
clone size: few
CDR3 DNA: TGTGCCAGCACCCTAGCGGGGGGGCGCGGAGATACGCAGTATTTT
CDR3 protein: CASTLAGGRGDTQYF

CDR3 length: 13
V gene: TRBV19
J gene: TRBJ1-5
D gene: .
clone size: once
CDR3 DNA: TGTGCCAGTAGTGACTATAGCAATCAGCCCCAGCATTTT
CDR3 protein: CASSDYSNQPQHF

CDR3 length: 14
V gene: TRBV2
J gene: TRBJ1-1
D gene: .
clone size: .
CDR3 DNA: TGTGCCAGCAGTGGTCGACGCGGAGAAACTGAAGCTTTCTTT
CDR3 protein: CASSGRRGETEAFF

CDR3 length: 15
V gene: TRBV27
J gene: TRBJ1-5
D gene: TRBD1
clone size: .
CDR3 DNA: TGTGCCAGCAGTTTATCGACAGGGCAAGATCAGCCCCAGCATTTT
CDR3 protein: CASSLSTGQDQPQHF

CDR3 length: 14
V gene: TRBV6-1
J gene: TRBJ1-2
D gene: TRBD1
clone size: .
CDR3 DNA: TGTGCCAGCAGTGAAGGTTCCAGGGGGCTTGGCTACACCTTC
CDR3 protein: CASSEGSRGLGYTF

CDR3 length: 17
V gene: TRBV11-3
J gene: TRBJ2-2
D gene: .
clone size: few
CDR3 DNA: TGTGCCAGCAGCTTAGTATATAGAAGCGGCAACACCGGGGAGCTGTTTTTT
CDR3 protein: CASSLVYRSGNTGELFF

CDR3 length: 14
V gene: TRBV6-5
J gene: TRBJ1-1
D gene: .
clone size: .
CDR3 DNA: TGTGCCAGCAGTTACTCGGCCGTTGACACTGAAGCTTTCTTT
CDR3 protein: CASSYSAVDTEAFF

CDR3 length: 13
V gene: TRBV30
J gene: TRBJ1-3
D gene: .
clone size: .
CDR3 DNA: TGTGCCTGGGGTAGTTTCTCTGGAAACACCATATATTTT
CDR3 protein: CAWGSFSGNTIYF

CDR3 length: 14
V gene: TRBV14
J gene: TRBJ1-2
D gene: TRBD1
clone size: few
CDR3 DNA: TGTGCCAGCAGCTTGGACAGGGGGACGGGTGGCTACACCTTC
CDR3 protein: CASSLDRGTGGYTF

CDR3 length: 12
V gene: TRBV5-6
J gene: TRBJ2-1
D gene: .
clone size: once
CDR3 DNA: TGTGCCAGCAGCTTGATTAGGGGGGAGCAGTTCTTC
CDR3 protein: CASSLIRGEQFF

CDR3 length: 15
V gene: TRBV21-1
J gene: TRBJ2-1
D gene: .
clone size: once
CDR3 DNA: TGTGCCAGCAGCAAAGAGGCGGTTTCCTACAATGAGCAGTTCTTC
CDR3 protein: CASSKEAVSYNEQFF

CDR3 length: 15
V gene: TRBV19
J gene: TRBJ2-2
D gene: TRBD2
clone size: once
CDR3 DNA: TGTGCCAGTAGTACCGGGAGGGCGAACACCGGGGAGCTGTTTTTT
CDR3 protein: CASSTGRANTGELFF

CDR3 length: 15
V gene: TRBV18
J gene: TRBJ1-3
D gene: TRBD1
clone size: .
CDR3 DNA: TGTGCCAGCTCCCCTACAGGGGCTGGTGGAAACACCATATATTTT
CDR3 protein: CASSPTGAGGNTIYF

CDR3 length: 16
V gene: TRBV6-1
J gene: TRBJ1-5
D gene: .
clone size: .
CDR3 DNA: TGTGCCAGCAGTGGACAGGCATTCGATAGCAATCAGCCCCAGCATTTT
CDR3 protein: CASSGQAFDSNQPQHF

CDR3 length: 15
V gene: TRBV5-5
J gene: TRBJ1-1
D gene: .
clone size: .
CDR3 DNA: TGTGCCAGCAGCTTGATAGGAAAGGGGTCCACTGAAGCTTTCTTT
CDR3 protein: CASSLIGKGSTEAFF

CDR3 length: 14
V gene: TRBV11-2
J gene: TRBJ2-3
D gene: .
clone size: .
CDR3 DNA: TGTGCCAGCAGCTTCTCAACTAGCACAGATACGCAGTATTTT
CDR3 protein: CASSFSTSTDTQYF

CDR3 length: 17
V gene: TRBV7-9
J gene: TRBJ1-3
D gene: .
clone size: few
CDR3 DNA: TGTGCCAGCAGCAACCGGACGGCGACTAGCTCTGGAAACACCATATATTTT
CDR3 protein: CASSNRTATSSGNTIYF

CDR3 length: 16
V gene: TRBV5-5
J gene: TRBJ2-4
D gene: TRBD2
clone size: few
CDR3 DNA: TGTGCCAGCAGCCAGGGACTAGCGGGATTCAGCGACATTCAGTACTTC
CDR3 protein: CASSQGLAGFSDIQYF

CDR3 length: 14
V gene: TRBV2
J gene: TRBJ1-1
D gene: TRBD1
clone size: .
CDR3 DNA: TGTGCCAGCAGTCAGGGGGCGGTGGACACTGAAGCTTTCTTT
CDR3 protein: CASSQGAVDTEAFF

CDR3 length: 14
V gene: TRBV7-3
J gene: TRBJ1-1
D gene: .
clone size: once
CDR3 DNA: TGTGCCAGCAGCTCCCAGGCCCAGAACACTGAAGCTTTCTTT
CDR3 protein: CASSSQAQNTEAFF

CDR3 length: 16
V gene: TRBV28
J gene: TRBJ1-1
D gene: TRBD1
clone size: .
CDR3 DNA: TGTGCCAGCAGACCCCGGGACAGGGGTAGGAACACTGAAGCTTTCTTT
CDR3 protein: CASRPRDRGRNTEAFF

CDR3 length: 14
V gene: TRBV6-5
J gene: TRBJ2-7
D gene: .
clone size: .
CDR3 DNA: TGTGCCAGCAGCACTAGCTACCTTTTCCCCGAGCAGTACTTC
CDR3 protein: CASSTSYLFPEQYF

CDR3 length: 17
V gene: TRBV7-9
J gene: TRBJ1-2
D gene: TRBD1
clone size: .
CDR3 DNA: TGTGCCAGCAGCTCGACCGGGACAGGGATTTCTAACTATGGCTACACCTTC
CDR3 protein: CASSSTGTGISNYGYTF

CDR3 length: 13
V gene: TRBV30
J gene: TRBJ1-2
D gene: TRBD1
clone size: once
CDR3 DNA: TGTGCCTGGGGGACAGGGGGAGACTATGGCTACACCTTC
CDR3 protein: CAWGTGGDYGYTF

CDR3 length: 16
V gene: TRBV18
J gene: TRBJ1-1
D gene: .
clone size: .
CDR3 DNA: TGTGCCAGCTCACCACCGAGTACAGGATGGAACACTGAAGCTTTCTTT
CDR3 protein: CASSPPSTGWNTEAFF

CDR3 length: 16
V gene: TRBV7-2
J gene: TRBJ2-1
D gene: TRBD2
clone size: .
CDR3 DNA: TGTGCCAGCAGCGCGGGACTAGCGGGGCCTGTCAATGAGCAGTTCTTC
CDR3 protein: CASSAGLAGPVNEQFF

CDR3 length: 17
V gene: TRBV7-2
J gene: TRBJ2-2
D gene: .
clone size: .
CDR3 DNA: TGTGCCAGCAGCTTAGTCGCTCTCGCGGGGAACACCGGGGAGCTGTTTTTT
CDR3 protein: CASSLVALAGNTGELFF

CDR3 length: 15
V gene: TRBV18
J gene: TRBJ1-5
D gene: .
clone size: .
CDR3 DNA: TGTGCCAGCTCACCATGGACAGATAGCAATCAGCCCCAGCATTTT
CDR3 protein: CASSPWTDSNQPQHF

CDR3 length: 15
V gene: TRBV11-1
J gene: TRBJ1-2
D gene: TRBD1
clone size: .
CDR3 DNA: TGTGCCAGCAGCTTTCCGGGACAGGGGTTTGAAGGCTACACCTTC
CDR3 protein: CASSFPGQGFEGYTF

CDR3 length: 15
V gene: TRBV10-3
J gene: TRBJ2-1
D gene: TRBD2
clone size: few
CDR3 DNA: TGTGCCATCAGTGAGGGGCTAGCGGGTTACAATGAGCAGTTCTTC
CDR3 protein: CAISEGLAGYNEQFF

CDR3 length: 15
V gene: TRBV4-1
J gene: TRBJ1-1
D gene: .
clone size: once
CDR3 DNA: TGCGCCAGCAGCCAAGAGCAGGGGAGGGACACTGAAGCTTTCTTT
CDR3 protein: CASSQEQGRDTEAFF

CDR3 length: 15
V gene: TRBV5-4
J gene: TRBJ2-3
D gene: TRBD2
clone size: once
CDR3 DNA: TGTGCCAGCAGCGTAGGACTAGCGGGGGTAGATACGCAGTATTTT
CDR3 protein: CASSVGLAGVDTQYF

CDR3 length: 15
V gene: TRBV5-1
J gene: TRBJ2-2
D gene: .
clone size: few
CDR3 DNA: TGCGCCAGCAGCTTGGAAGCAGGGGCCTCCGGGGAGCTGTTTTTT
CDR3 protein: CASSLEAGASGELFF

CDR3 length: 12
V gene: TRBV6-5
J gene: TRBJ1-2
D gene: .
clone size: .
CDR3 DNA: TGTGCCACAGAGACAGAGGACTATGGCTACACCTTC
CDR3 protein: CATETEDYGYTF

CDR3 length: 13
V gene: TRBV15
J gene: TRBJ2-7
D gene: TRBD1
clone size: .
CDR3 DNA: TGTGCCACCAGCATCCGACAGGGCTACGAGCAGTACTTC
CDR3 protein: CATSIRQGYEQYF

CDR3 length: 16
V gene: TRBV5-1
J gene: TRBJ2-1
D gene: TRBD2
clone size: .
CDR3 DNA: TGCGCCAGCAGCTTGAGCGGCGCGGGGGGATACAATGAGCAGTTCTTC
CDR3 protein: CASSLSGAGGYNEQFF

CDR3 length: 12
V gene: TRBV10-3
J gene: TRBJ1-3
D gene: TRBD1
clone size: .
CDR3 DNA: TGTCCTAACAGGGGGTCTGGAAACACCATATATTTT
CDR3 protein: CPNRGSGNTIYF

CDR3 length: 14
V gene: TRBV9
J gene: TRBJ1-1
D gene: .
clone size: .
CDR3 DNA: TGTGCCAGCAGCCGTACGGGGGTGTGGACTGAAGCTTTCTTT
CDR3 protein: CASSRTGVWTEAFF

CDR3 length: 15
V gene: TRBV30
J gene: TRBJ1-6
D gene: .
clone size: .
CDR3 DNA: TGTGCCTGGAATAGGGGTAGCTCCTATAATTCACCCCTCCACTTT
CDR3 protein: CAWNRGSSYNSPLHF

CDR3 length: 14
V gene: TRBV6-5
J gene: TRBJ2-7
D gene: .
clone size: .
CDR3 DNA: TGTGCCAGCAGTCTAGGTCCCGTCTCCTACGAGCAGTACTTC
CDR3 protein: CASSLGPVSYEQYF

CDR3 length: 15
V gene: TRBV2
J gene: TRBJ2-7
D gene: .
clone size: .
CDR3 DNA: TGTGCCAGCAGTTTCTTTCCGGGACTTCCCAACGAGCAGTACTTC
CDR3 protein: CASSFFPGLPNEQYF

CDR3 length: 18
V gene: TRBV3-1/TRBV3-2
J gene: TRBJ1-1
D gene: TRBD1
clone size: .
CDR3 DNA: TGTGCCAGCAGCCAAGCCTGGGACAGGGGGCGAGGATTCACTGAAGCTTTCTTT
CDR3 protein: CASSQAWDRGRGFTEAFF

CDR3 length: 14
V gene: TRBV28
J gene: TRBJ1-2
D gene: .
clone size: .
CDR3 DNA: TGTGCCAGCAGTTCCCCCGGACAGATCTATGGCTACACCTTC
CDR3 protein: CASSSPGQIYGYTF